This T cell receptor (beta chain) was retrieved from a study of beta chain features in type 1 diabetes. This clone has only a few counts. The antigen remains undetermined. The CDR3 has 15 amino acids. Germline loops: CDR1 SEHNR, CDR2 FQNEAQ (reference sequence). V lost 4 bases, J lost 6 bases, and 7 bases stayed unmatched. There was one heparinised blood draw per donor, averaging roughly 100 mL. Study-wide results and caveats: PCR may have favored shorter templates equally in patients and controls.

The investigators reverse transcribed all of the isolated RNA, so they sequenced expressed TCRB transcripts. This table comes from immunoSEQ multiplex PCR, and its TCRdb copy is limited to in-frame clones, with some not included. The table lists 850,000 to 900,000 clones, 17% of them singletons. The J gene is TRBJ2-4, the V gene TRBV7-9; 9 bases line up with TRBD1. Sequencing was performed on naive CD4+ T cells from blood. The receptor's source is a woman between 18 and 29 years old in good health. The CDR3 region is CASSYPGTGRNIQYF. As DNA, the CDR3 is TGTGCCAGCAGCTATCCCGGGACAGGGAGAAACATTCAGTACTTC.